This passage covers 29 T cell receptor beta chains from one sample sequenced in a study of blood T cell repertoires in COVID-19. The table came from immunoSEQ multiplex PCR; TCRdb's copy has only in-frame clones and leaves some out. The table records about 210,000 clones, about 76% of them present only once. Sequencing was carried out using PBMCs or T cells enriched from blood (not recorded which). These receptors all come from a woman in her forties or fifties with acute COVID-19.

This chain connects TRBV12-5 to TRBJ1-2, with D perhaps TRBD1 (5 bases). Germline loops: CDR1 LGHNT, CDR2 FRNRAP. V was trimmed by 3 bases and J by 3 bases, leaving 14 bases between them. CDR3 length: 15 residues. CDR3 protein: CASGLLAGRDYGYTF. In nucleotides, the CDR3 is TGTGCTAGTGGTTTACTGGCAGGGAGGGACTATGGCTACACCTTC.

This chain links TRBV5-8 with TRBJ1-1; D ambiguous. The germline V gene encodes CDR1 SGHTS and CDR2 YDEGEE. CDR3 length equals 11 residues. V was cut by 6 bases and J by 3 bases, with 6 bases left in between. CDR3 bases: TGTGCCAGCAAACAGCACACTGAAGCTTTCTTT. Protein product: CASKQHTEAFF. Based on the CDR3 plus reference TRBV5-8 and TRBJ1-1, the full variable domain is EAGVTQSPTHLIKTRGQQATLRCSPISGHTSVYWYQQALGLGLQFLLWYDEGEERNRGNFPPRFSGRQFPNYSSELNVNALELEDSALYLCASKQHTEAFFGQGTRLTVV.

As concerns this clone: A read error may account for a junction end that differs from germline. The gene calls are TRBV11-2 and TRBJ2-1, with 13 positions matching TRBD2. This CDR3 is built from 15 residues. Germline values: CDR1 SGHAT, CDR2 FQNNGV. Written as DNA, the CDR3 is TGTGTCAGCAGTTACACTAGCGGGGGGGCCGCCGAGCAGTTCTTC. Its protein is CVSSYTSGGAAEQFF.

DNA of the CDR3: TGTGCCAGCAGCCTATCTAGCGGGGGGGCAGAAGAGACCCAGTACTTC. As protein: CASSLSSGGAEETQYF. The rearrangement links TRBV9 to TRBJ2-5; 12 bases match TRBD2. Germline CDR1 reads SGDLS; CDR2 reads YYNGEE. The CDR3 consists of 16 residues. V trimming: 4 bases; J trimming: 3 bases; junction bases outside the gene matches: 7. The variable domain in full, with the rest retrieved from reference TRBV9 and TRBJ2-5, is DSGVTQTPKHLITATGQRVTLRCSPRSGDLSVYWYQQSLDQGLQFLIQYYNGEERAKGNILERFSAQQFPDLHSELNLSSLELGDSALYFCASSLSSGGAEETQYFGPGTRLLVL.

J is TRBJ1-1 and V is TRBV7-2; D is uncertain. The V end lost 5 bases, the J end lost 2 bases, and 12 bases lay between the germline ends. Germline CDR1 is SGHTA and CDR2 is FQGNSA. The CDR3 contains 14 residues. The CDR3 reads CASSLGRGNTEAFF. The DNA for the CDR3 is TGTGCCAGCAGCCTCGGCAGAGGTAACACTGAAGCTTTCTTT.

This chain uses TRBV5-1 with TRBJ1-4; a possible D gene is TRBD1 (5 bases). Looked up from germline, CDR1 is SGHRS and CDR2 is YFSETQ. Trimming cost V 5 bases and J 4 bases, with 15 bases left between them. The CDR3 runs 15 residues. CDR3 amino acids: CASRQIRGNNEKLFF. CDR3 DNA: TGCGCCAGCAGACAGATCCGGGGGAATAATGAAAAACTGTTTTTT. The whole variable domain, filled in from reference TRBV5-1 and TRBJ1-4, reads KAGVTQTPRYLIKTRGQQVTLSCSPISGHRSVSWYQQTPGQGLQFLFEYFSETQRNKGNFPGRFSGRQFSNSRSEMNVSTLELGDSALYLCASRQIRGNNEKLFFGSGTQLSVL.

The J gene is TRBJ1-4, the V gene TRBV7-9, with TRBD1 matching 7 bases. From germline, CDR1 is SEHNR and CDR2 FQNEAQ (reference sequence). CDR3 length: 17 amino acids. The ends lost 6 bases at V and 7 bases at J; junction bases unmatched: 17. CDR3 protein: CASSPRDSVTMGEKLFF. The DNA of the CDR3 is TGTGCCAGCAGTCCTCGGGACAGCGTGACGATGGGTGAAAAACTGTTTTTT. Full variable domain (rest looked up from reference TRBV7-9 and TRBJ1-4): DTGVSQNPRHKITKRGQNVTFRCDPISEHNRLYWYRQTLGQGPEFLTYFQNEAQLEKSRLLSDRFSAERPKGSFSTLEIQRTEQGDSAMYLCASSPRDSVTMGEKLFFGSGTQLSVL.

About this clone: Other nucleotide sequences in the sample specify the same CDR3. The V call is TRBV7-2, the J call TRBJ1-3; D not resolved. Trimming pared 5 bases from V and 0 bases from J, leaving 5 bases between. This CDR3 has 13 amino acids. CDR1 SGHTA and CDR2 FQGNSA come from the germline V gene. Here the CDR3 DNA reads TGTGCCAGCAGCCGGGACTCTGGAAACACCATATATTTT. Protein sequence: CASSRDSGNTIYF.

This chain connects TRBV4-3 to TRBJ1-4; TRBD1 aligns across 7 bases. The J segment lost 2 bases and the V segment lost 0 bases, leaving 3 bases of the junction unmatched. From germline, CDR1 is LGHNA and CDR2 YSLEER. The CDR3 totals 16 residues. The DNA for the CDR3 is TGCGCCAGCAGCCAAGAATCGACAGGGACTAATGAAAAACTGTTTTTT. Translated, it gives CASSQESTGTNEKLFF.

This sequence joins TRBV2 and TRBJ2-1, with 15 bases aligning to TRBD2. The ends lost 0 bases at V and 15 bases at J; junction bases unmatched: 6. The length of the CDR3 is 15 residues. The germline V gene encodes CDR1 SNHLY and CDR2 FYNNEI. The CDR3 DNA reads as TGTGCCAGCAGTGAAGCGCGGACTAGCGGGGGGGCCATGTTCTTC. This codes for CASSEARTSGGAMFF.

This chain uses TRBV4-1 with TRBJ1-2; no definite D call. V gave up 0 bases and J gave up 8 bases, with 25 bases separating them. Germline V CDR1 and CDR2: MGHRA, YSYEKL. The CDR3 loop spans 18 amino acids. This CDR3 is CASSQEALLKTSTRGYTF. DNA of the CDR3: TGCGCCAGCAGCCAAGAAGCCCTATTAAAAACGAGTACGAGAGGCTACACCTTC.

This chain links TRBV6-5 with TRBJ2-7, with 11 bases that match TRBD1. Trimming took 10 bases from V and 4 from J; bases not matched to a gene: 12. The CDR3 runs 15 residues. Per the germline V gene, CDR1 is MNHEY and CDR2 is SVGAGI. As DNA, the CDR3 is TGTGCCACCCGGAGGCTCGGGACAGGGGGTTACGAGCAGTACTTC. Residues: CATRRLGTGGYEQYF.

The rearrangement links TRBV28 to TRBJ2-7, with 7 bases identical to TRBD1. This CDR3 comprises 13 residues. The V gene's germline CDR1 is MDHEN and CDR2 SYDVKM. J lost 7 bases, V lost 9 bases, and 12 bases had no gene match. CDR3 bases: TGTGCCAGTTTAAGACAGGGAAGGGATGAGCAGTACTTC. Its protein is CASLRQGRDEQYF.

The chain couples TRBV7-8 to TRBJ2-7; TRBD1 matches 8 bases. Germline values: CDR1 SGHVS, CDR2 FQNEAQ. With 5 bases clipped from V and 5 bases from J, the junction kept 14 bases outside the gene matches. The CDR3 has 16 residues. Here the CDR3 DNA reads TGTGCCAGCAGCCTAAACGCAGGGGGCGTCGTTCACGAGCAGTACTTC. It translates to CASSLNAGGVVHEQYF.

The rearrangement joins TRBV28 to TRBJ1-3; 7 nucleotides match TRBD1. V trimming: 6 bases; J trimming: 0 bases; junction bases outside the gene matches: 5. The CDR3 spans 15 residues. Germline V gene sequence: CDR1 MDHEN, CDR2 SYDVKM. The CDR3 protein is CASRPGTASGNTIYF. CDR3 DNA sequence: TGTGCCAGCAGACCCGGGACAGCCTCTGGAAACACCATATATTTT.

Written as DNA, the CDR3 is TGTGCCAGCATGTCGGGGGTGGGCCTCTCCTACGAGCAGTACTTC. Its protein product is CASMSGVGLSYEQYF. The rearrangement links TRBV6-5 to TRBJ2-7, with a possible D match to TRBD2 (6 bases). Germline CDR1 is MNHEY and CDR2 is SVGAGI. V was trimmed by 7 bases and J by 0 bases, leaving 16 bases between them. The CDR3 runs 15 residues.

The chain couples TRBV7-2 to TRBJ1-2; no definite D call. The germline V gene has CDR1 SGHTA and CDR2 FQGNSA. CDR3 length: 12 residues. The V end lost 1 base, the J end lost 5 bases, and 5 bases lay between the germline ends. The CDR3 DNA reads as TGTGCCAGCAGCTTAGATCGTTATGGCTACACCTTC. This encodes CASSLDRYGYTF.

The CDR3 spells CASSQARLAGGLNTGELFF. CDR3 DNA: TGCGCCAGCAGCCAAGCTCGGCTAGCGGGAGGTCTGAACACCGGGGAGCTGTTTTTT. The chain is built from TRBV4-3 and TRBJ2-2, with TRBD2 matching 11 bases. V shed 1 base, J shed 1 base, and the junction held 8 bases outside the gene matches. CDR1 and CDR2 from the germline V gene are LGHNA and YSLEER. This CDR3 spans 19 amino acids.

The V and J genes are TRBV28 and TRBJ1-1; TRBD1 matches 8 bases. The CDR3 loop spans 15 amino acids. Germline V gene lookup returns CDR1 MDHEN and CDR2 SYDVKM. V shed 6 bases, J shed 0 bases, and the junction held 6 bases outside the gene matches. CDR3 sequence: CASSSPTGVNTEAFF. The CDR3 region has the DNA TGTGCCAGCAGCTCCCCGACAGGGGTGAACACTGAAGCTTTCTTT.

This clone was found a few times. The genes are TRBV2 and TRBJ1-1; 12 nucleotides agree with TRBD1. CDR1 is SNHLY and CDR2 is FYNNEI in the germline V gene. The V and J ends lost 6 bases and 0 bases, in that order; junction bases with no gene match: 5. The CDR3 runs 16 residues. CDR3 sequence (DNA): TGTGCCAGCAGGGGACAGGGGGCGAGTGTGAACACTGAAGCTTTCTTT. As protein: CASRGQGASVNTEAFF.

J is TRBJ2-5 and V is TRBV5-4; possible D gene TRBD1, 7 bases. Trimming pared 3 bases from V and 0 bases from J, leaving 15 bases between. The CDR3 is made up of 16 amino acids. Germline V CDR1 and CDR2: SGHNT, YYREEE (reference sequence). CDR3 amino acids: CASSSDRAGYQETQYF. Written as DNA, the CDR3 is TGTGCCAGCAGCTCCGACAGGGCGGGGTACCAAGAGACCCAGTACTTC.

A note on this clone: Distinct nucleotide sequences in the sample also encode this CDR3. The gene calls are TRBV7-9 and TRBJ2-1; D gene unclear. The CDR3 runs 11 residues. Trimming removed 6 bases from V and 8 bases from J, with 8 bases in between. CDR1 and CDR2 from the germline V gene are SEHNR and FQNEAQ (reference sequence). DNA of the CDR3: TGTGCCAGCAGTTTTAGAGATGAGCAGTTCTTC. Residues: CASSFRDEQFF.

The chain combines TRBV9 with TRBJ2-2; 11 nucleotides agree with TRBD1. Looked up from germline, CDR1 is SGDLS and CDR2 is YYNGEE. The V and J ends lost 0 bases and 4 bases, in that order; junction bases with no gene match: 5. The CDR3 runs 17 residues. The CDR3: CASSVAGQGAFTGELFF. CDR3 DNA: TGTGCCAGCAGCGTAGCTGGACAGGGGGCTTTCACCGGGGAGCTGTTTTTT.

V gene TRBV6-5 combines with J gene TRBJ1-5; 7 bases match TRBD1. Germline V gives CDR1 MNHEY, CDR2 SVGAGI. V gave up 6 bases and J gave up 5 bases; unmatched junction bases: 10. The CDR3 loop spans 15 amino acids. Here the CDR3 DNA reads TGTGCCAGCAGATATCCGACAGGGCGACATCAGCCCCAGCATTTT. This codes for CASRYPTGRHQPQHF.

The rearrangement uses TRBV10-3 and TRBJ1-2, with 8 bases aligning to TRBD1. Germline lookup yields CDR1 ENHRY and CDR2 SYGVKD. Trimming removed 0 bases from V and 7 bases from J; junction bases left unmatched: 10. The CDR3 sequence is 16 residues long. CDR3 DNA sequence: TGTGCCATCAGTGAGTCGGGGACAGGTTTTGCCGCTGGCTACACCTTC. It specifies CAISESGTGFAAGYTF.

The J gene is TRBJ2-1, the V gene TRBV18, with a possible D match to TRBD1 (6 bases). V lost 6 bases and J 3 bases, leaving 9 bases between the germline ends. The CDR3 length is 13 residues. Looked up from germline, CDR1 is KGHSH and CDR2 is LQKENI. CDR3 nucleotides: TGTGCCAGCTCTCGGGACAACTACAATGAGCAGTTCTTC. Translated: CASSRDNYNEQFF.

This chain joins TRBV18 and TRBJ2-4, with TRBD2 identical over 9 bases. The CDR3 totals 17 residues. Trimming at V came to 0 bases and at J to 9 bases, leaving 12 bases not matched to a gene. From germline, CDR1 is KGHSH and CDR2 LQKENI. The CDR3 region has the DNA TGTGCCAGCTCACCACCGGGTAGCGGGAGTCCGTCTGGCATTCAGTACTTC. This codes for CASSPPGSGSPSGIQYF.

The chain employs TRBV28 and TRBJ1-2, with TRBD1 matching over 8 bases. Per germline, CDR1 MDHEN and CDR2 SYDVKM. The V segment lost 2 bases and the J segment 6 bases; nucleotides outside the gene matches: 11. This CDR3 comprises 16 residues. CDR3: CASSLLGSGQGHGYTF. The CDR3 nucleotides are TGTGCCAGCAGTTTACTTGGGAGCGGACAGGGACATGGCTACACCTTC.

The J gene is TRBJ2-1, the V gene TRBV5-4, with TRBD2 identical over 11 bases. V gave up 4 bases and J gave up 4 bases; unmatched junction bases: 4. The CDR3 runs to 15 residues. The germline CDR1 and CDR2 sequences are SGHNT and YYREEE (reference sequence). CDR3 coding DNA: TGTGCCAGCAGCGTAACTAGCGGGGGTTACAATGAGCAGTTCTTC. Its translation: CASSVTSGGYNEQFF.